This section outlines one TCR beta chain sequence together with its context. Its specificity is unknown. The germline CDR1 and CDR2 sequences are SGHTA and FQGNSA. V was pared by 4 bases and J by 7 bases, with 11 bases of the junction left unmatched. This CDR3 contains 16 residues. Isolated per sample were at least 7 million PBMCs. The sample originates from a study of blood T cells in healthy people across ages. Using a J-beta primer mix together with a sample-barcoded 5' primer, a second PCR was run for about 7 to 12 cycles. TCRdb fed the 5' RACE reads into MiXCR, producing one record per CDR3 protein. There are 650,000 to 1,000,000 distinct CDR3 sequences in the sample; about 46% occur only once, and 18% lies in the top ten. General observations from the study: Long-lived donors had more naive CD4+ cells and higher diversity than aged donors. Diversity of TCR beta correlated strongly with naive T cell percentage.

The TCR comes from a man at least 80 years old in good health. J is TRBJ2-2 and V is TRBV7-2; 8 nucleotides agree with TRBD2. Sequences were obtained from blood. This CDR3 is CASSSYHTSGHGELFF. DNA for the CDR3: TGTGCCAGCAGCTCCTACCATACTAGCGGTCACGGGGAGCTGTTTTTT.